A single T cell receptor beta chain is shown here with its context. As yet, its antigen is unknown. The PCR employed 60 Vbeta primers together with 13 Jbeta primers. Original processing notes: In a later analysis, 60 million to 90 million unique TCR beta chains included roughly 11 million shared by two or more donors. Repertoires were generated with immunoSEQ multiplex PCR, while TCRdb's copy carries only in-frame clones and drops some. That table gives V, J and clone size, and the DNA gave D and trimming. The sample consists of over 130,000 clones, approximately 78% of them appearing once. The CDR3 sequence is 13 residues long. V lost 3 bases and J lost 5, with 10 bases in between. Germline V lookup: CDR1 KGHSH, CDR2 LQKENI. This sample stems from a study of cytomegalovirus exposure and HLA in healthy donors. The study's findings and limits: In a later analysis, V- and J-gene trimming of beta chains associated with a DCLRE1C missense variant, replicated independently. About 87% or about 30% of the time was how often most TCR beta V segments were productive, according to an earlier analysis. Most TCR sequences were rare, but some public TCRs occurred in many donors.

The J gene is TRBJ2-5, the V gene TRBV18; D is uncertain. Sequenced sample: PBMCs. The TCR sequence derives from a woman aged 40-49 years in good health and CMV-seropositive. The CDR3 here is CASSPNLGETQYF. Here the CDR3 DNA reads TGTGCCAGCTCACCGAATCTCGGGGAGACCCAGTACTTC. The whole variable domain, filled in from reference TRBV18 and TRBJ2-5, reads NAGVMQNPRHLVRRRGQEARLRCSPMKGHSHVYWYRQLPEEGLKFMVYLQKENIIDESGMPKERFSAEFPKEGPSILRIQQVVRGDSAAYFCASSPNLGETQYFGPGTRLLVL.